Each of the 13 T cell receptor beta chains below was sequenced from the same sample in a study of cytomegalovirus exposure and HLA in healthy donors. PCR involved 60 Vbeta and 13 Jbeta primers. Some clones are missing from TCRdb's copy, which holds only in-frame ones; the method was immunoSEQ multiplex PCR. The sample records over 100,000 clones, approximately 77% being singletons. Sequences were obtained from PBMCs. These TCRs come from a male donor in good health and CMV-seropositive.

This chain joins TRBV4-2 and TRBJ2-3; TRBD2 might be the D (5 bases). The ends were cut back, 3 bases at V and 0 bases at J, with 22 bases in the middle. The CDR3 is 19 amino acids. The germline V gene has CDR1 LGHNA and CDR2 YNFKEQ. In DNA form, the CDR3 reads TGTGCCAGCAGCCACCTGAATCTGCTAGCAGACACTAGCACAGATACGCAGTATTTT. Translated, it gives CASSHLNLLADTSTDTQYF.

The rearrangement uses TRBV10-3 and TRBJ2-1; D may be TRBD1 (6 bases). V was shortened by 1 base and J by 7 bases, with 14 bases between the two germline ends. The CDR3 is 15 residues long. CDR1 is ENHRY and CDR2 is SYGVKD in the germline V gene. In DNA, the CDR3 is TGTGCCATCAGTGAGTTCGGGGAAAGGGGGAATGAGCAGTTCTTC. It specifies CAISEFGERGNEQFF.

This rearrangement joins TRBV18 to TRBJ1-2, with D tentatively TRBD1 (5 bases). Germline V gene sequence: CDR1 KGHSH, CDR2 LQKENI. CDR3 length: 17 residues. V lost 3 bases and J lost 0, with 17 bases in between. For the CDR3, the DNA is TGTGCCAGCTCACCTCAACAGGTCTGGGATGCTAACTATGGCTACACCTTC. This sequence encodes CASSPQQVWDANYGYTF.

This clone was recorded a few times. The chain couples TRBV10-3 to TRBJ2-1; 9 bases are shared with TRBD2. The V gene end was trimmed by 4 bases and the J gene end by 8 bases; junction bases not matched to a gene: 9. The germline CDR1 and CDR2 sequences are ENHRY and SYGVKD. The CDR3 is made up of 15 amino acids. Written as DNA, the CDR3 is TGTGCCATCAGTGGATTGCGGGAGGGCCGTTATGAGCAGTTCTTC. As protein: CAISGLREGRYEQFF.

The chain employs TRBV29-1 and TRBJ2-7; D may be TRBD2 (6 bases). V was shortened by 7 bases and J by 4 bases, with 11 bases between the two germline ends. CDR1 and CDR2 (germline): SQVTM, ANQGSEA. CDR3 size: 11 residues. The CDR3 DNA reads as TGCAGCGGGGGGGATTTTTACGAGCAGTACTTC. This translates into CSGGDFYEQYF.

The chain combines TRBV9 with TRBJ2-7; 10 nucleotides match TRBD1. The CDR3 spans 14 residues. The V and J ends lost 4 bases and 9 bases, in that order; junction bases with no gene match: 10. Germline CDR1 SGDLS, CDR2 YYNGEE. CDR3 sequence: CASSRDRGQGGQYF. CDR3 DNA: TGTGCCAGCAGCCGAGACAGGGGGCAAGGGGGGCAGTACTTC.

The V gene is TRBV30, the J gene TRBJ1-3, with D unresolved. V was clipped by 5 bases and J by 0 bases, with 8 bases between them. From germline, CDR1 is GTSNPN and CDR2 SVGIG (reference sequence). This CDR3 comprises 13 residues. The CDR3 DNA follows: TGTGCCTGGGACTCTTACTCTGGAAACACCATATATTTT. Its protein product is CAWDSYSGNTIYF.

V and J are TRBV5-1 and TRBJ1-2; D gene ambiguous. The CDR3 contains 13 residues. CDR1 is SGHRS and CDR2 is YFSETQ in the germline V gene. Trimming took off 0 bases at V and 2 bases at J, with 5 bases between the two ends. The CDR3 protein is CASSLDRNYGYTF. The CDR3, as DNA: TGCGCCAGCAGCTTGGACAGAAACTATGGCTACACCTTC.

This clone was picked up one time. The sample carries other DNA sequences with the same CDR3. The V and J genes are TRBV6-1 and TRBJ1-1; TRBD1 matches 7 bases. This CDR3 is built from 16 residues. The V segment lost 4 bases and the J segment 5 bases; nucleotides outside the gene matches: 13. Germline values: CDR1 MNHNS, CDR2 SASEGT. The CDR3 here is CASSGFDRDWNTEAFF. The CDR3 nucleotides read TGTGCCAGCAGTGGATTTGACAGGGATTGGAATACTGAAGCTTTCTTT.

The rearrangement uses TRBV27 and TRBJ2-3; D is uncertain. Germline CDR1 is MNHEY and CDR2 is SMNVEV (reference sequence). Trimming cost V 3 bases and J 5 bases, with 9 bases left between them. The CDR3 totals 13 residues. DNA of the CDR3: TGTGCCAGCAGTTTTCGGGTCCGAGATACGCAGTATTTT. Protein product: CASSFRVRDTQYF.

J is TRBJ1-2 and V is TRBV2; tentatively, D is TRBD1 (5 bases). The V gene lost 6 bases and the J gene lost 3 bases, with 14 bases spanning the gap. CDR3 length: 14 residues. Germline-derived CDR1 and CDR2 are SNHLY and FYNNEI. The CDR3 DNA follows: TGTGCCAGCAGCGACGGGGGGTTGGACTATGGCTACACCTTC. Translating gives CASSDGGLDYGYTF.

V is TRBV27 and J is TRBJ2-3, with TRBD1 identical over 12 bases. CDR1 is MNHEY, CDR2 SMNVEV, per germline (reference sequence). V lost 4 bases to trimming and J lost 7 bases; unmatched junction nucleotides: 12. The CDR3 contains 17 residues. This CDR3 is CASSSKPGQGAINTQYF. The CDR3 DNA follows: TGTGCCAGCAGTTCTAAACCGGGACAGGGGGCGATAAATACGCAGTATTTT.

This clone was observed a few times. The chain carries TRBV27 and TRBJ2-7; the match to TRBD1 covers 7 bases. CDR1 is MNHEY and CDR2 is SMNVEV in the germline V gene (reference sequence). V lost 4 bases to trimming and J lost 3 bases; unmatched junction nucleotides: 6. The length of the CDR3 is 14 residues. The CDR3 is CASSSKTGSYEQYF. The DNA of the CDR3 is TGTGCCAGCAGTTCAAAGACAGGGAGCTACGAGCAGTACTTC.